This T cell receptor beta chain was found in a study of shared clonotypes between healthy human individuals. Sequencing was performed with immunoSEQ multiplex PCR; in TCRdb, only in-frame clones are kept and a portion is missing. Of around 980,000 clones in the sample, 78% were seen once. V was trimmed by 2 bases and J by 2 bases, leaving 5 bases between them. CDR1 and CDR2 (germline): SGDLS, YYNGEE. This CDR3 is built from 13 residues. CD4+ cells were split into CD45RA+ naive and CD45RA-negative memory subsets. The rearrangement joins TRBV9 to TRBJ2-1; D uncertain. The source material was memory CD4+ T cells from PBMCs. Stated subset: CD45RA-negative fraction. This TCR was sampled from a man aged 18 to 35 in good health. Some clones in this sample may be carry-over from other donors' samples. CDR3 DNA: TGTGCCAGCAGCGTCCAGACCTACAATGAGCAGTTCTTC. This gives the protein CASSVQTYNEQFF.